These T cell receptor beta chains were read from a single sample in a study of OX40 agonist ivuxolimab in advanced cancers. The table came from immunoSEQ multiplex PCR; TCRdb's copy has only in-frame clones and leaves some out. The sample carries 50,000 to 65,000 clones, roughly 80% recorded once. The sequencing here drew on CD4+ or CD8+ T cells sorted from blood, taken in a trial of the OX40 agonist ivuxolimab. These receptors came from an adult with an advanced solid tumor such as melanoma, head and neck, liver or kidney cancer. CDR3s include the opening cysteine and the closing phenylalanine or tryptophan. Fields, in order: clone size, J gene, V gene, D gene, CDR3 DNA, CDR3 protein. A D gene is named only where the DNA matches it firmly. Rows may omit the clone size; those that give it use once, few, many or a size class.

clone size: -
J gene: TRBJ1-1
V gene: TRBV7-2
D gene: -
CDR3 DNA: TGTGCCAGCAGCTTAGCCTTGGCAGGGAACACTGAAGCTTTCTTT
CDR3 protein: CASSLALAGNTEAFF

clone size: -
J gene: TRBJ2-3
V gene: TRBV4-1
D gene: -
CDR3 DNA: TGCGCCAGCCGCCTGGGGGATACGCAGTATTTT
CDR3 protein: CASRLGDTQYF

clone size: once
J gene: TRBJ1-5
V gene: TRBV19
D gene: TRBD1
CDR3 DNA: TGTGCCAGTAGTCAGGGACAGTGGAACAATCAGCCCCAGCATTTT
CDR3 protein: CASSQGQWNNQPQHF

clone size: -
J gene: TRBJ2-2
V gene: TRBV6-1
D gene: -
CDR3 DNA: TGTGCCAGCAGGACAGCCCCCACCGGGGAGCTGTTTTTT
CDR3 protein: CASRTAPTGELFF

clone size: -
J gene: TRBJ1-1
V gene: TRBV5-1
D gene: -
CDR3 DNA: TGCGCCAGCAGCTTGGACAGAAGGACTGAAGCTTTCTTT
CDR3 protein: CASSLDRRTEAFF

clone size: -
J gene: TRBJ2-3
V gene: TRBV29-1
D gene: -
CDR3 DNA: TGCAGCGTTGCGACTGACAGCAATACGCAGTATTTT
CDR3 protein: CSVATDSNTQYF

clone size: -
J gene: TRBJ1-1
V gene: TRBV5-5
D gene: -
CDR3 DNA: TGTGCCAGCAGCTCCCCAGGGCGGAACACTGAAGCTTTCTTT
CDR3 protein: CASSSPGRNTEAFF

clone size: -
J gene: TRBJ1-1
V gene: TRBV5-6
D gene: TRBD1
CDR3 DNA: TGTGCCAGCAGCCCTGGGACAGCCGCTTTGAACACTGAAGCTTTCTTT
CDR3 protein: CASSPGTAALNTEAFF

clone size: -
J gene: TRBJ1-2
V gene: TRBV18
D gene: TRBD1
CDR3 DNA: TGTGCCAGCTCACCTTCCGGGACAGACGACGGCTACACCTTC
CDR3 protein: CASSPSGTDDGYTF

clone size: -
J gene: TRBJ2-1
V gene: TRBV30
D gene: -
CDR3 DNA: TGTGCCTGGAGTGTACGGTCTAGCGAGCAGTTCTTC
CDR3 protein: CAWSVRSSEQFF

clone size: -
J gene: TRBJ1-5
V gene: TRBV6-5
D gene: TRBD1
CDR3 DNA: TGTGCCAGCAGCTTCGGACAGGGGAATCAGCCCCAGCATTTT
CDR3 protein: CASSFGQGNQPQHF

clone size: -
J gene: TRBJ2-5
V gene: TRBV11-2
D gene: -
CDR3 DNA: TGTGCCACCGGCCGGGGGCAAGAGACCCAGTACTTC
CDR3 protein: CATGRGQETQYF

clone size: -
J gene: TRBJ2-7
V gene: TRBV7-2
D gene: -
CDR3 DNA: TGTGCCAGCAGCTCCGGGGTCCTCAGGGAGCAGTACTTC
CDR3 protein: CASSSGVLREQYF

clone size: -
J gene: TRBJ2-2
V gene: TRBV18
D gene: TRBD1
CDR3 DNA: TGTGCCAGCTCACGCCTTGGGACAGGGACCGGGGAGCTGTTTTTT
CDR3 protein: CASSRLGTGTGELFF

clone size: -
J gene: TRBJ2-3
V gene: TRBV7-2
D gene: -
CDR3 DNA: TGTGCCAGCAGCTTAGCCGGGGGGCCGGCAGATACGCAGTATTTT
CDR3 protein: CASSLAGGPADTQYF

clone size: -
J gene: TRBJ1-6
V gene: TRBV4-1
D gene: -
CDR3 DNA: TGCGCCAGCAGCCAAGCGCAGGGATACTCACCCCTCCACTTT
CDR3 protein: CASSQAQGYSPLHF

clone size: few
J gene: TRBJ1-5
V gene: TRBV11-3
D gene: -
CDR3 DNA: TGTGCCCGCGAACTTCTGACAGAGGGTTTT
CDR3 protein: CARELLTEGF

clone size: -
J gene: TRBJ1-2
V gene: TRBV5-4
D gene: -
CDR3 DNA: TGCGCCAGCAGCCAGTCCCTCACGAGAACTAACTATGGCTACACCTTC
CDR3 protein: CASSQSLTRTNYGYTF

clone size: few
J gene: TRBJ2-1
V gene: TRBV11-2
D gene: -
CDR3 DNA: TGTGCCAGCAGCTTAGGGGCGGCCTCTTACAATGAGCAGTTCTTC
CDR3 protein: CASSLGAASYNEQFF

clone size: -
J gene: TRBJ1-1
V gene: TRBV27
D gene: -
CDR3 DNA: TGTGCCAGCAGTCCGTTTCAGGGTGCGTCCACTGAAGCTTTCTTT
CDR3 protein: CASSPFQGASTEAFF

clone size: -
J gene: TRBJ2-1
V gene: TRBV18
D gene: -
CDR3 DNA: TGTGCCAGCTCACCACCCCGGGACGTTTCTAATATTGAGCAGTTCTTC
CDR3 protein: CASSPPRDVSNIEQFF

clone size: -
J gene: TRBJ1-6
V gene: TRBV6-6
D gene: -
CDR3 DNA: TGTGCCAGCAGCTCACCTGAGGATTCACCCCTCCACTTT
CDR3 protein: CASSSPEDSPLHF

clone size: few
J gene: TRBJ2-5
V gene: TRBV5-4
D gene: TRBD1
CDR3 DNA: TGTGCCAGCAGATCTGGACAGGGACGGGAGACCCAGTACTTC
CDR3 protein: CASRSGQGRETQYF

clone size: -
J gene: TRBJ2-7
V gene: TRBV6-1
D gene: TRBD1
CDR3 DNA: TGTGCCAGCAGTGAAGACAGGGGGTATTACGAGCAGTACTTC
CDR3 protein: CASSEDRGYYEQYF

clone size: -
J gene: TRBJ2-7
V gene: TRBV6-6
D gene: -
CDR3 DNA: TGTGCCAGCAGTCCGACCGGGACCAGTCGCGAGCAGTACTTC
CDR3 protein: CASSPTGTSREQYF

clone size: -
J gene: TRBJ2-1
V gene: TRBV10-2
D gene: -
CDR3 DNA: TGCGCCAGCACGGGAGATCTAGGTGCGCGGAATGAGCAGTTCTTC
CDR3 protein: CASTGDLGARNEQFF

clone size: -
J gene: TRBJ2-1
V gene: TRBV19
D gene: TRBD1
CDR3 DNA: TGTGCCAGTAGCAACGGGAGGACAGGGGGCCGCCGGGGAGATGAGCAGTTCTTC
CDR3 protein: CASSNGRTGGRRGDEQFF

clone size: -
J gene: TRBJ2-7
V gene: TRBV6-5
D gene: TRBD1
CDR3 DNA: TGTGCCAGCAGCCTTAGGGGACAGGGGGGTTACGAGCAGTACTTC
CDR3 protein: CASSLRGQGGYEQYF

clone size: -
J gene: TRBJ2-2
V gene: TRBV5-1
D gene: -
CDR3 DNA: TGCGCCAGCAGCTTTACCGGGTCGAACACCGGGGAGCTGTTTTTT
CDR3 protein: CASSFTGSNTGELFF

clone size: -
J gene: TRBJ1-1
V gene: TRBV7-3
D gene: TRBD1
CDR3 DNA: TGTGCCAGCAGCCCAGGGGGGACGGGGAACACTGAAGCTTTCTTT
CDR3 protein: CASSPGGTGNTEAFF

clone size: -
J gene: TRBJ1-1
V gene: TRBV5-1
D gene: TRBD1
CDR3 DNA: TGCGCCAGCAGCTTGGCCGGGACAGGGGACGCTTTCTTT
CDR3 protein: CASSLAGTGDAFF

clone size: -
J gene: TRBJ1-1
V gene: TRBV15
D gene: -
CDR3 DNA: TGTGCCACCAGCAAAGACATAGCGAACACTGAAGCTTTCTTT
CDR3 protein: CATSKDIANTEAFF

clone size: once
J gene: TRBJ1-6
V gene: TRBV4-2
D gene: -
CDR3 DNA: TGTGCCAGCAGCCAAGCGGAGCCACCCCTCCACTTT
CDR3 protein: CASSQAEPPLHF

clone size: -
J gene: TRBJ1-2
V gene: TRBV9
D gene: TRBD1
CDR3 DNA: TGTGCCAGCAGCCCCGGACAGGGCAACTATGGCTACACCTTC
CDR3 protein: CASSPGQGNYGYTF

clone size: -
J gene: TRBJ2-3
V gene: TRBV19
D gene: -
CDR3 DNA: TGTGCCATTTTTCAGGGCACTTGGGGCACAGATACGCAGTATTTT
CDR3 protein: CAIFQGTWGTDTQYF

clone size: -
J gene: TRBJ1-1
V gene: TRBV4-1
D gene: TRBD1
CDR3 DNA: TGCGCCAGCAGTTTGGGCGACAGGGCGGCCACTGAAGCTTTCTTT
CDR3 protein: CASSLGDRAATEAFF

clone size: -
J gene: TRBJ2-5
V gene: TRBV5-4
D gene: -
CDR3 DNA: TGTGCCAGCAGCTTGGGAGGCCCTTCTGGGGAGCAGTACTTC
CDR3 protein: CASSLGGPSGEQYF

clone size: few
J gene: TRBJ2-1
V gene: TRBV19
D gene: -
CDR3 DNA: TGTGCCAGTAGTATAGGGGTGGGAAATTACAATGAGCAGTTCTTC
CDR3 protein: CASSIGVGNYNEQFF

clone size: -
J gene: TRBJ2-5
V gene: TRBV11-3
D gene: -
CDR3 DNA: TGTGCCAGCAGCTTAGAGTCCCAAGAGACCCAGTACTTC
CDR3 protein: CASSLESQETQYF

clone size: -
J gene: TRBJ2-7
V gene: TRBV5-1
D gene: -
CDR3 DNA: TGCGCCAGCAGCTTGAACAGGGCCCCCTACGAGCAGTACTTC
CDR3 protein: CASSLNRAPYEQYF

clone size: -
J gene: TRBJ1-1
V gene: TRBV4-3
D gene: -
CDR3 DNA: TGCGCCAGCAGCCAAGGGAGGGGCACTGAAGCTTTCTTT
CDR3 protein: CASSQGRGTEAFF

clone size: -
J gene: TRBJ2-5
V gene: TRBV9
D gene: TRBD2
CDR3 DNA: TGTGCCAGCAGCCCCCGAAGTAGCGGGGGGTACACAGAGACCCAGTACTTC
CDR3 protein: CASSPRSSGGYTETQYF

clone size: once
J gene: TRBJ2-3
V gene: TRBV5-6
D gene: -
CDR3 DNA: TGTGCCAGCAGCTTAGTAAGCGGCACAGATACGCAGTATTTT
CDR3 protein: CASSLVSGTDTQYF

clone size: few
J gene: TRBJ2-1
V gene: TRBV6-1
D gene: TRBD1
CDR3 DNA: TGTGCCAGCAACAGGGGACAGGGGTTAGAGAATGAGCAGTTCTTC
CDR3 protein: CASNRGQGLENEQFF

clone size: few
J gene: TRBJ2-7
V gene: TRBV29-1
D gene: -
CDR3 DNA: TGCAGCGTTGGCCAGGCCGAAGACGAGCAGTACTTC
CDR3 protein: CSVGQAEDEQYF

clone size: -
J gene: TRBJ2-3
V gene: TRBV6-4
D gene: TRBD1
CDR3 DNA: TGTGCCGGACCGGATTGGGACAGACGCACAGATACGCAGTATTTT
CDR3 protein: CAGPDWDRRTDTQYF

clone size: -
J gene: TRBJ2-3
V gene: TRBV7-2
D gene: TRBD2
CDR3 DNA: TGTGCCAGCAGCTTACCCCTACGACTAGCGGGAGGGTCAGATACGCAGTATTTT
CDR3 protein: CASSLPLRLAGGSDTQYF

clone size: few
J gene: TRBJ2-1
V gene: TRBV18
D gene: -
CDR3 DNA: TGTGCCAGCTCACCAAGGTCCGGGTATAGATCCTACAATGAGCAGTTCTTC
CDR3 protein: CASSPRSGYRSYNEQFF

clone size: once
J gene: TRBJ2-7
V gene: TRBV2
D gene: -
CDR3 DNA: TGTGCCAGCAGTGTCTTGGACACGATCTACGAGCAGTACTTC
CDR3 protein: CASSVLDTIYEQYF

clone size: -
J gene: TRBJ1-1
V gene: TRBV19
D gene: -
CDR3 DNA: TGTGCCAGTAGTATTGGTGGGGTTACAGTTTTCTTT
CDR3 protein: CASSIGGVTVFF

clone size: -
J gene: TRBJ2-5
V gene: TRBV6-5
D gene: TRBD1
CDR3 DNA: TGTGCCAGCAGTTACCAGGGACAGGGAATTGAGACCCAGTACTTC
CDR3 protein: CASSYQGQGIETQYF

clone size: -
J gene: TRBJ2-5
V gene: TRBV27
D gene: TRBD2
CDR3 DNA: TGTGCCAGCAAACTCCGGACTAGCGGGTCCCAAGAGACCCAGTACTTC
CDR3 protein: CASKLRTSGSQETQYF

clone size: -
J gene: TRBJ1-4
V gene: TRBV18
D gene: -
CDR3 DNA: TGTGCCAGCTCAACCGGGAGAGAGAATGAAAAACTGTTTTTT
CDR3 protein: CASSTGRENEKLFF

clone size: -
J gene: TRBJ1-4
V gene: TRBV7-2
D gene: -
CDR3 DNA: TGTGCCAGCAGCTTAGCGGGGGATAGTGAAAAACTGTTTTTT
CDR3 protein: CASSLAGDSEKLFF

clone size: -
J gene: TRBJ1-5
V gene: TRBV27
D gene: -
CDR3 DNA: TGTGCCAGCAGTTTAGTCGGTGTAGGGCCCCAGCATTTT
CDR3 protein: CASSLVGVGPQHF

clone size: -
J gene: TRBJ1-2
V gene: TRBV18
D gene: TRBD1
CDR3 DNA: TGTGCCAGCTCACAGGGACAGGGTGCTGGCTACACCTTC
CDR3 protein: CASSQGQGAGYTF